This T cell receptor beta chain was recorded in a study of control samples from healthy donors and cancer patients. Data came from immunoSEQ multiplex PCR; TCRdb stores just in-frame clones and leaves some out. The sample yields under 150,000 clones, 80% to 90% seen once. Unmatched junction bases numbered 8, after V lost 3 bases and J lost 4 bases. The CDR3 has 14 amino acids. Per the germline V gene, CDR1 is DFQATT and CDR2 is SNEGSKA (reference sequence). The receptor comes from a woman aged 45-59 years with colorectal cancer. The sample comprised PBMCs. This chain connects TRBV20-1 to TRBJ2-7, with 8 bases fitting TRBD2. CDR3 sequence (DNA): TGCAGTGCTAGTAGGAGCGGGAGAAGTTACGAGCAGTACTTC. It encodes CSASRSGRSYEQYF.